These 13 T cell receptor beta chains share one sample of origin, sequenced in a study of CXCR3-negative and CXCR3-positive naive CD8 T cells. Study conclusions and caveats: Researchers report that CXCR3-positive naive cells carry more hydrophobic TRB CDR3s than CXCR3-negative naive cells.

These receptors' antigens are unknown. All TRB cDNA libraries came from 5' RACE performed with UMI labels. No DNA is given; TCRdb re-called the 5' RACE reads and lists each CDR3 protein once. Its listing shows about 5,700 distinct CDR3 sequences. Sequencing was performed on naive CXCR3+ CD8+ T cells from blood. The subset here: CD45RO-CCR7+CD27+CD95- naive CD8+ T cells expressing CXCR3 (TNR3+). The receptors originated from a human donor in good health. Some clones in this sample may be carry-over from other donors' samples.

This chain's CDR3 is CASSLKTGIWNEQFF. The V gene is TRBV7-9, the J gene TRBJ2-1; TCRdb's assignment of TRBD1 cannot be checked, as there is no DNA. Germline V lookup: CDR1 SEHNR, CDR2 FQNEAQ (reference sequence). This CDR3 has 15 residues.

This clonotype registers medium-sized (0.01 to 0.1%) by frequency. This chain's CDR3 is CASSTGQGPEAFF. This chain uses TRBV5-6 with TRBJ1-1; absent DNA, TCRdb's TRBD1 call cannot be checked. CDR3 length equals 13 residues. Germline V CDR1 and CDR2: SGHDT, YYEEEE.

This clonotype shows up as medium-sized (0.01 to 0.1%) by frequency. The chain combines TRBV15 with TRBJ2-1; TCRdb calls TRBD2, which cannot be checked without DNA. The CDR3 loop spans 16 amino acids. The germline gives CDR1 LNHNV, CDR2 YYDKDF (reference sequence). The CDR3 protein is CATMAGTSGNWNEQFF.

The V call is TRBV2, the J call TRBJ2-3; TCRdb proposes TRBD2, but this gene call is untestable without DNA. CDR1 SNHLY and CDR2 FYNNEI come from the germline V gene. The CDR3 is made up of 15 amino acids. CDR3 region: CASSEWLAGGDTQYF.

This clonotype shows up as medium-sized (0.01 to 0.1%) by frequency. CDR3 loop: CASSLRREGHYEQYF. The rearrangement uses TRBV11-3 and TRBJ2-7; TCRdb's D gene call, TRBD2, goes unchecked for lack of DNA. The CDR3 is made up of 15 amino acids. Germline CDR1 SGHNT, CDR2 YENEEA.

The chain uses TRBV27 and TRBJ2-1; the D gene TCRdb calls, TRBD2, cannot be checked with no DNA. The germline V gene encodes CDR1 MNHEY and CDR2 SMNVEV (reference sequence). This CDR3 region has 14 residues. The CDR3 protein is CASSLLAGINEQFF.

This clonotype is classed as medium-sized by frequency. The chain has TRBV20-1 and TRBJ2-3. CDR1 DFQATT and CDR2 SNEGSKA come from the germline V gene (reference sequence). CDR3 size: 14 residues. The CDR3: CSARDPAGTDTQYF.

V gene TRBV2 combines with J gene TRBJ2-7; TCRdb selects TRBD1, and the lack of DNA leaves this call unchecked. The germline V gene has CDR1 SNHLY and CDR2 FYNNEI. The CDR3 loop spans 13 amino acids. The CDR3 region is CASSPGFSYEQYF.

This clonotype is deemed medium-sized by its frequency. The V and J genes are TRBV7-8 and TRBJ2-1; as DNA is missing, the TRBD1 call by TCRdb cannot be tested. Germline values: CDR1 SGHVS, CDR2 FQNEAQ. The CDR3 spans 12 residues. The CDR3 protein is CATEGGIDEQFF.

The CDR3 here is CASSLGTDYGYTF. The rearrangement joins TRBV19 to TRBJ1-2; lacking DNA, the TRBD1 call made by TCRdb goes unchecked. The V gene's germline CDR1 is LNHDA and CDR2 SQIVND (reference sequence). The length of the CDR3 is 13 residues.

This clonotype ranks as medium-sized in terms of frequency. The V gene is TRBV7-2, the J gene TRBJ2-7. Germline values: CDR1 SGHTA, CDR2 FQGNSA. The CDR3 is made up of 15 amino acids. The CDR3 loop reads CASSLLLATSYEQYF.

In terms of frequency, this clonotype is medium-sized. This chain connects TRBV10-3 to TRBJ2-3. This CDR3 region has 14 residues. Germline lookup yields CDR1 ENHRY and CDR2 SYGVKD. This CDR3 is CAISEVHSTDTQYF.

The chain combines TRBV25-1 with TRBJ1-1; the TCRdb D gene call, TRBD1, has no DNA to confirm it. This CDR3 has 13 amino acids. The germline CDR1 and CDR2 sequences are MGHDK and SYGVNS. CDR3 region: CASSDWTEEEAFF.